The 10 T cell receptor beta chains given below trace back to one sample, sequenced in a study of blood T cells in healthy people across ages. PCR was performed a second time for about 6 to 12 cycles using a sample-barcoded 5' primer and a J-beta primer mix. TCRdb passed the 5' RACE reads through MiXCR, listing each CDR3 protein once. The sample lists about 500,000 distinct CDR3 sequences, around 24% occurring once. These sequences were also reported in another study, on T cells of mothers and their children.

Sequenced input: blood. Receptor source: a boy aged 5-17 years in good health.

V usage is TRBV28 and J usage is TRBJ2-7, with a tentative D call TRBD1 (7 bases). V was pared by 5 bases and J by 5 bases, with 13 bases between. The CDR3 extends over 13 amino acids. CDR1 and CDR2 from the germline V gene are MDHEN and SYDVKM. Written as DNA, the CDR3 is TGTGCCAGCAGTGCGGGACAGATCCACGAGCAGTACTTC. The encoded protein is CASSAGQIHEQYF.

In this sample, this clonotype turned up a few times. The rearrangement uses TRBV7-3 and TRBJ2-5; 8 positions agree with TRBD2. The J call may be incorrect, as the DNA end agrees better with TRBJ2-1. The germline gives CDR1 SGHTA, CDR2 FQGTGA. The CDR3 extends over 15 amino acids. CDR3 region: CASSQSGGQYNEQFF. For the CDR3, the DNA is TGTGCCAGCAGCCAAAGCGGGGGCCAATACAATGAGCAGTTCTTC.

The sample holds a few counts of this clonotype. The chain employs TRBV4-3 and TRBJ2-1; D may be TRBD1 (7 bases). V was pared by 1 base and J by 3 bases, with 13 bases between. CDR3 length: 16 amino acids. Germline loops: CDR1 LGHNA, CDR2 YSLEER. This CDR3 is CASSQGGGGVYNEQFF. CDR3 in DNA: TGCGCCAGCAGCCAAGGAGGGGGCGGGGTCTACAATGAGCAGTTCTTC.

This clonotype has only a few counts. The J gene is TRBJ2-7, the V gene TRBV7-2; D perhaps matches TRBD2 (6 bases). Trimming shortened V by 4 bases and J by 0 bases, and 13 bases separated the two germline ends. This CDR3 is 15 amino acids long. Germline CDR1 SGHTA, CDR2 FQGNSA. This CDR3 is CASSYRGESSYEQYF. CDR3 bases: TGTGCCAGCAGCTATCGCGGGGAGAGCTCCTACGAGCAGTACTTC.

The chain combines TRBV20-1 with TRBJ2-7, with a possible D match to TRBD2 (5 bases). V gave up 1 base and J gave up 3 bases, with 13 bases separating them. CDR1 is DFQATT and CDR2 is SNEGSKA in the germline V gene (reference sequence). CDR3 length: 14 residues. CDR3 nucleotide sequence: TGCAGTGCTAGAGGTGGTGGAGGCTACTACGAGCAGTACTTC. Translation: CSARGGGGYYEQYF.

This sequence joins TRBV7-9 and TRBJ2-1, with 9 bases that match TRBD1. The CDR3 is 17 residues long. The ends lost 5 bases at V and 6 bases at J; junction bases unmatched: 14. The germline gives CDR1 SEHNR, CDR2 FQNEAQ (reference sequence). The CDR3 coding sequence is TGTGCCAGCAGCCCTGAACTGGGGACAGGGAAAATCAATGAGCAGTTCTTC. Its translation is CASSPELGTGKINEQFF. Full variable domain (outside the CDR3, taken from reference TRBV7-9 and TRBJ2-1): DTGVSQNPRHKITKRGQNVTFRCDPISEHNRLYWYRQTLGQGPEFLTYFQNEAQLEKSRLLSDRFSAERPKGSFSTLEIQRTEQGDSAMYLCASSPELGTGKINEQFFGPGTRLTVL.

This clonotype turned up a few times. The chain couples TRBV4-1 to TRBJ1-3; D is undetermined. CDR3 length: 17 amino acids. The V and J ends lost 1 base and 0 bases respectively, with 13 bases between them. The germline CDR1 and CDR2 sequences are MGHRA and YSYEKL. CDR3 residues: CASSQVVFANSGNTIYF. For the CDR3, the DNA is TGCGCCAGCAGCCAAGTTGTGTTCGCCAACTCTGGAAACACCATATATTTT.

The chain links TRBV10-3 to TRBJ2-1; 9 nucleotides agree with TRBD2. This CDR3 is 16 amino acids long. The V gene's germline CDR1 is ENHRY and CDR2 SYGVKD. V was pared by 0 bases and J by 8 bases, with 8 bases of the junction left unmatched. In nucleotides, the CDR3 is TGTGCCATCAGTGAGTCGGCGGGAGGGCCTTTGGATGAGCAGTTCTTC. This encodes CAISESAGGPLDEQFF.

This clonotype was observed a handful of times. A much more abundant neighbour one base away suggests this may be a read error. The rearrangement uses TRBV4-2 and TRBJ2-7; D is undetermined. The V end was cut by 0 bases, the J end by 2 bases, with 2 bases between. The germline V gene has CDR1 LGHNA and CDR2 YNFKEQ. This CDR3 is 12 amino acids long. DNA for the CDR3: TGTGCCAGCAGCCAAGATCCCTACGAGCAGTACTTC. As protein: CASSQDPYEQYF.

The J gene is TRBJ2-3, the V gene TRBV7-8; D call uncertain. The V end lost 1 base, the J end lost 6 bases, and 11 bases lay between the germline ends. This CDR3 has 14 amino acids. Germline V lookup: CDR1 SGHVS, CDR2 FQNEAQ. The CDR3 region has the DNA TGTGCCAGCAGCTTAGACCTAATTAAGGATACGCAGTATTTT. Its translation: CASSLDLIKDTQYF.